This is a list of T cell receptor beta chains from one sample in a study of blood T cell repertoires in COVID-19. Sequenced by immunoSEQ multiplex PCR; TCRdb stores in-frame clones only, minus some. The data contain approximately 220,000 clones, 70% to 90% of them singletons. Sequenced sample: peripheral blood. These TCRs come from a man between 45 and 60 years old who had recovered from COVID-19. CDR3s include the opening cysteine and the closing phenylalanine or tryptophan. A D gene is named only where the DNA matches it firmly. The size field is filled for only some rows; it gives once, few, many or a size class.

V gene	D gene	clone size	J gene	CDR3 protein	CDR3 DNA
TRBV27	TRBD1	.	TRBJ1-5	CASSLVGQGSQPQHF	TGTGCCAGCAGTTTAGTGGGACAGGGAAGTCAGCCCCAGCATTTT
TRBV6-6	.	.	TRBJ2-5	CATGFGETQYF	TGTGCCACCGGGTTTGGGGAGACCCAGTACTTC
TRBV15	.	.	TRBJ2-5	CATSGAGTYVRKTQYF	TGTGCCACCAGCGGGGCCGGGACATACGTCCGGAAGACCCAGTACTTC
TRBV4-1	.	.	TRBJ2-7	CASSQGPGATYEQYF	TGCGCCAGCAGCCAAGGACCAGGGGCTACCTACGAGCAGTACTTC
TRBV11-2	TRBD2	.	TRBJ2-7	CASSLGLAGGAYEQYF	TGTGCCAGCAGCTTAGGGCTAGCGGGAGGGGCCTACGAGCAGTACTTC
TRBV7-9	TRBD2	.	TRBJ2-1	CASSRGLAGNPDSYNEQFF	TGTGCCAGCAGCCGAGGACTAGCGGGCAATCCCGACTCCTACAATGAGCAGTTCTTC
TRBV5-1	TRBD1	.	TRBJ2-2	CASSYWTGGRTGELFF	TGCGCCAGCAGCTACTGGACAGGGGGCAGGACCGGGGAGCTGTTTTTT
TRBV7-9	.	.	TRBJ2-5	CASSLPGERETQYF	TGTGCCAGCAGCTTACCGGGAGAGAGGGAGACCCAGTACTTC
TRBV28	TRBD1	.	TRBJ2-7	CASSLVGQRYEQYF	TGTGCCAGCAGTTTAGTGGGACAGCGTTACGAGCAGTACTTC
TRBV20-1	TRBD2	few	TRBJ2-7	CSASLAGGVYEQYF	TGCAGTGCTAGTTTAGCGGGAGGAGTCTACGAGCAGTACTTC
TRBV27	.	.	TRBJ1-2	CASSLSSGGYGYTF	TGTGCCAGCAGTTTATCCTCGGGGGGCTATGGCTACACCTTC
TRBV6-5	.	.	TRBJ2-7	CASSRIGGTWEQYF	TGTGCCAGCAGCCGGATTGGGGGGACGTGGGAGCAGTACTTC
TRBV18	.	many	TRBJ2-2	CASSPPGTPNTGELFF	TGTGCCAGCTCACCCCCCGGGACACCGAACACCGGGGAGCTGTTTTTT
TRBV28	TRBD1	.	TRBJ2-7	CASSPRGQGVFGYEQYF	TGTGCCAGCAGTCCCAGGGGACAGGGGGTTTTTGGCTACGAGCAGTACTTC
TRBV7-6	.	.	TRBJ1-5	CASSLETGSNQPQHF	TGTGCCAGCAGCTTAGAGACAGGCTCCAATCAGCCCCAGCATTTT
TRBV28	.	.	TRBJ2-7	CASSSQRYEQYF	TGTGCCAGCAGTTCGCAGAGGTACGAGCAGTACTTC
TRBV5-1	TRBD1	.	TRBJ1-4	CASSLRGQNEKLFF	TGCGCCAGCAGCTTGCGGGGACAGAATGAAAAACTGTTTTTT
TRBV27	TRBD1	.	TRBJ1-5	CASSGTGQGRIQPQHF	TGTGCCAGCAGTGGGACGGGACAGGGAAGAATTCAGCCCCAGCATTTT
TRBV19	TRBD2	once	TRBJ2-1	CASSIGSAGGHIEQFF	TGTGCCAGTAGTATAGGGTCAGCGGGAGGGCATATTGAGCAGTTCTTC
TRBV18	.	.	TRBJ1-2	CASSPAGRETF	TGTGCCAGCTCACCGGCAGGGAGGGAAACCTTC
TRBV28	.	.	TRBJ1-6	CASRSRVHRSPLHF	TGTGCCAGCAGGAGCAGGGTCCACCGTTCACCCCTCCACTTT
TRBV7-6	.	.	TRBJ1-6	CASSEVNRANSPLHF	TGTGCCAGCAGTGAGGTCAACAGGGCGAATTCACCCCTCCACTTT
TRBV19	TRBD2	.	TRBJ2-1	CASSSGTLNEQFF	TGTGCCAGTTCTAGCGGGACTCTGAATGAGCAGTTCTTC
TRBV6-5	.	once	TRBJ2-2	CASSLDSANTGELFF	TGTGCCAGCAGCCTGGACAGCGCGAACACCGGGGAGCTGTTTTTT
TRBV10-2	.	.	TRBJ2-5	CASSEVSPETQYF	TGCGCCAGCAGTGAGGTCTCCCCAGAGACCCAGTACTTC
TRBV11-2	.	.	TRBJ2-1	CASSLRGNLGDEQFF	TGTGCCAGCAGCTTGAGGGGGAATCTGGGCGATGAGCAGTTCTTC
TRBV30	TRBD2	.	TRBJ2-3	CAWGRVAGGTDTQYF	TGTGCCTGGGGTCGGGTAGCGGGAGGCACAGATACGCAGTATTTT
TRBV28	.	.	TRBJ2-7	CASSSQGPQSYEQYF	TGTGCCAGCAGCTCGCAGGGGCCTCAGTCCTACGAGCAGTACTTC
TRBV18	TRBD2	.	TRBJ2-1	CASSPPATSGIEQFF	TGTGCCAGCTCACCACCGGCGACTAGCGGTATAGAGCAGTTCTTC
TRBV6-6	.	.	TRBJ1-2	CASSHDRNYGYTF	TGTGCCAGCAGCCACGACAGAAACTATGGCTACACCTTC
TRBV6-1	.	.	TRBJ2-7	CASSESRDIYLRRGQYF	TGTGCCAGCAGCGAAAGCCGGGACATATATCTACGTCGCGGGCAGTACTTC
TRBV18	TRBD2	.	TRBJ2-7	CASSPKPPGLAGVEQYF	TGTGCCAGCTCACCGAAACCACCGGGACTAGCGGGAGTCGAGCAGTACTTC
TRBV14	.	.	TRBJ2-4	CASQVTSGGIQYF	TGTGCCAGCCAGGTTACCTCCGGGGGCATTCAGTACTTC
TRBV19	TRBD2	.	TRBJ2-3	CASRGERESSSTDTQYF	TGTGCCAGCCGAGGGGAGCGGGAGAGCTCTAGCACAGATACGCAGTATTTT
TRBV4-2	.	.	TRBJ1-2	CASSQEPGDLRYGYTF	TGTGCCAGCAGCCAAGAACCCGGAGACCTTAGGTATGGCTACACCTTC
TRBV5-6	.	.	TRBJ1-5	CASSLADQPQHF	TGTGCCAGCAGCTTGGCCGATCAGCCCCAGCATTTT
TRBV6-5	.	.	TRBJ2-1	CASRARNEQFF	TGTGCCAGCAGAGCCCGAAATGAGCAGTTCTTC
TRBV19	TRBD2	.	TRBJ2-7	CASSTAGVVGEQYF	TGTGCCAGTAGTACCGCGGGAGTCGTAGGCGAGCAGTACTTC
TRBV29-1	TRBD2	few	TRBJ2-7	CSVELAGRGRQYF	TGCAGCGTTGAACTAGCGGGACGGGGGCGGCAGTACTTC
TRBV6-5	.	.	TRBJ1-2	CASSKIGGQTYGYTF	TGTGCCAGCAGTAAGATCGGCGGACAGACATATGGCTACACCTTC
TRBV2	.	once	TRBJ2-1	CASSVRNEQFF	TGTGCCAGCAGTGTTCGCAATGAGCAGTTCTTC